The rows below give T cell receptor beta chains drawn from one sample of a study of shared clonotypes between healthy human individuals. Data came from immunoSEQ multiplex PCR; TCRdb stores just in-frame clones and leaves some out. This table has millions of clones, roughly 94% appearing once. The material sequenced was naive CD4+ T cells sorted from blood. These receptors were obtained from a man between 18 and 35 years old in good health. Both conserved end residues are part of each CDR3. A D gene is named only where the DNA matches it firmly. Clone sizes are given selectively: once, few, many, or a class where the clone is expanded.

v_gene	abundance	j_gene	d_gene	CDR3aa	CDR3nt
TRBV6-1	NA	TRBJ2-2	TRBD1	CASSGQGTTDGELFF	TGTGCCAGCAGCGGACAGGGGACGACGGACGGGGAGCTGTTTTTT
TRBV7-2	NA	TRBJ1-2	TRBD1	CASSRGQEGRAYGYTF	TGTGCCAGCAGCCGCGGACAGGAGGGTAGGGCCTATGGCTACACCTTC
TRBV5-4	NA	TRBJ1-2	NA	CASKLGLLHGYTF	TGTGCCAGCAAACTCGGACTTTTACATGGCTACACCTTC
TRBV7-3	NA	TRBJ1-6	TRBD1	CASSRGQGISPLHF	TGTGCCAGCAGCCGAGGACAGGGAATTTCACCCCTCCACTTT
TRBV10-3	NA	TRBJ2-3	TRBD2	CAISESGTSGADTQYF	TGTGCCATCAGTGAGTCAGGTACTAGCGGGGCAGATACGCAGTATTTT
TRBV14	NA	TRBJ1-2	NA	CASSRQNYGYTF	TGTGCCAGCAGCCGACAGAACTATGGCTACACCTTC
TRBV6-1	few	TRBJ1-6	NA	CASGGESNSPLHF	TGTGCCAGCGGGGGCGAGAGTAATTCACCCCTCCACTTT
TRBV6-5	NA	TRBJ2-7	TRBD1	CASSRGQGPYEQYF	TGTGCCAGCAGTAGGGGACAGGGACCCTACGAGCAGTACTTC
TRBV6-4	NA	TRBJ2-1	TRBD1	CASTTETGVYNEQFF	TGTGCCAGCACCACCGAGACAGGGGTTTACAATGAGCAGTTCTTC
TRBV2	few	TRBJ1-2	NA	CASTNRYGYTF	TGTGCCAGTACAAACCGCTATGGCTACACCTTC
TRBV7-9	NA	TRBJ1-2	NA	CASSLAQIGGYTF	TGTGCCAGCAGCTTAGCTCAGATTGGTGGCTACACCTTC
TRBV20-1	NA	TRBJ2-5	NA	CSALEETQYF	TGCAGTGCTCTCGAGGAGACCCAGTACTTC
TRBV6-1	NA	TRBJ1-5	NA	CASSEGFAHSLNQPQHF	TGTGCCAGCAGTGAAGGGTTCGCGCACAGCTTAAATCAGCCCCAGCATTTT
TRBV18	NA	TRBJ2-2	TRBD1	CASSRDRGDTGELFF	TGTGCCAGCTCACGGGACAGGGGAGACACCGGGGAGCTGTTTTTT
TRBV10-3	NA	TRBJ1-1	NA	CAITQGAQDTEAFF	TGTGCCATCACCCAGGGTGCTCAAGACACTGAAGCTTTCTTT
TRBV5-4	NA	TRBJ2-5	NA	CASRRGQETQYF	TGTGCCTCCCGGAGGGGCCAAGAGACCCAGTACTTC
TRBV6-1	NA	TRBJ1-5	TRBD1	CASSTVDRSISPQHF	TGTGCCAGCAGCACCGTGGACAGGTCAATCAGCCCCCAGCATTTT
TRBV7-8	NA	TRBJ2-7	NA	CASSLAAPYEQYF	TGTGCCAGCAGCTTAGCCGCCCCGTACGAGCAGTACTTC
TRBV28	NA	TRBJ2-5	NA	CASSQGFQETQYF	TGTGCCAGCAGTCAGGGGTTCCAAGAGACCCAGTACTTC
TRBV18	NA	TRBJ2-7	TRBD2	CASSPGLAGGYF	TGTGCCAGCTCACCGGGACTAGCGGGAGGGTACTTC